This T cell receptor (beta chain) was retrieved from a study of T-cell memory formation after mild COVID-19. From 5'RACE with constant-segment primers came TCR alpha and TCR beta cDNA libraries that carried sample barcodes and UMIs. TCRdb called the 5' RACE reads again in MiXCR, with one record for every CDR3 protein. The repertoire includes about 350,000 distinct CDR3 sequences, roughly 15% of them detected once, and around a fifth sits in the top ten. Concerning this clonotype: Its antigen is still unknown.

This CDR3 has 14 amino acids. Trimming removed 6 bases from V and 5 bases from J; junction bases left unmatched: 8. CDR1 MDHEN and CDR2 SYDVKM come from the germline V gene. Study results and limitations: There was a balanced CD4/CD8 profile in clones contracting day 15 to 85, and later expanders leaned CD4+.

The chain recombines TRBV28 with TRBJ2-3; 7 nucleotides line up with TRBD1. Sequenced sample: PBMCs or a T cell subset sorted from them (not recorded which). This TCR was sampled from a man between 18 and 35 years old who had mild COVID-19 (a few samples of this study predate the infection). Cell type and time point are not known. CDR3 in amino acids: CASRGQSTIDTQYF. CDR3 coding DNA: TGTGCCAGCAGGGGACAGAGTACCATAGATACGCAGTATTTT.